This T cell receptor beta chain originates from a study of OX40 agonist ivuxolimab in advanced cancers. For this clone: What it binds is not known.

General study results and limits: With doses of 0.1 to 3.0 mg/kg, CD4+ and CD8+ blood T cells had undergone clonal expansion by week 6.

Clones were sequenced by immunoSEQ multiplex PCR, and TCRdb holds only the in-frame ones, with some missing. The sample records roughly 67,000 clones, about 88% being singletons. The germline V gene encodes CDR1 SGDLS and CDR2 YYNGEE. V lost 3 bases to trimming and J lost 0 bases; unmatched junction nucleotides: 10. The length of the CDR3 is 19 residues. This chain connects TRBV9 to TRBJ2-1; 12 bases are a match to TRBD2. The receptor comes from an adult with an advanced solid tumor such as melanoma, head and neck, liver or kidney cancer. Sample: CD4+ or CD8+ T cells sorted from blood, taken in a trial of the OX40 agonist ivuxolimab. The chain's CDR3 is CASSATSPSGRASYNEQFF. The DNA for the CDR3 is TGTGCCAGCAGCGCCACCTCCCCTAGCGGGAGGGCCTCCTACAATGAGCAGTTCTTC.